This entry lists 25 T cell receptor beta chains sequenced from one sample in a study of blood T cell repertoires in COVID-19. The data were produced by immunoSEQ multiplex PCR, yet TCRdb's version contains in-frame clones alone and is incomplete. Of some 140,000 clones detected, 80% to 85% appear once; the ten largest clones hold over 1.1%. The sequenced sample consisted of peripheral blood. These receptors were taken from a man in his 60s with acute or convalescent COVID-19.

The gene calls are TRBV6-5 and TRBJ1-5; D might be TRBD1 (5 bases). This CDR3 contains 15 residues. V was pared by 6 bases and J by 5 bases, with 17 bases between. CDR1 is MNHEY and CDR2 is SVGAGI in the germline V gene. CDR3 DNA: TGTGCCAGCAGGTTCGACAGTTTGAGTGATCAGCCCCAGCATTTT. It translates to CASRFDSLSDQPQHF.

This clone was seen only once. The gene calls are TRBV4-2 and TRBJ2-7; tentative D call: TRBD2 (6 bases). Trimming took off 1 base at V and 0 bases at J, with 13 bases between the two ends. CDR1 and CDR2 (germline): LGHNA, YNFKEQ. The CDR3 covers 16 residues. The CDR3 sequence is CASSQGISGVSYEQYF. As DNA, the CDR3 is TGTGCCAGCAGCCAAGGGATTAGCGGAGTCTCCTACGAGCAGTACTTC.

The chain recombines TRBV7-9 with TRBJ2-5, with 8 positions matching TRBD1. CDR1 and CDR2 (germline): SEHNR, FQNEAQ (reference sequence). V was clipped by 4 bases and J by 5 bases; unmatched bases: 6. CDR3 length equals 14 residues. Here the CDR3 DNA reads TGTGCCAGCAGCTCGTCGACAGGGGTTGAGACCCAGTACTTC. Amino acid sequence: CASSSSTGVETQYF.

The gene calls are TRBV24-1 and TRBJ1-6, with D maybe TRBD1 (5 bases). The CDR3 runs to 14 residues. Germline CDR1 and CDR2: KGHDR and SFDVKD. Between the trimmed V and J ends, which lost 9 bases and 3 bases, there was a span of 11 bases. DNA of the CDR3: TGTGCCACCTACGCGGGGGGCTATAATTCACCCCTCCACTTT. This gives the protein CATYAGGYNSPLHF.

This clone was seen a single time. The CDR3: CSVGTGIGEKLFF. For the CDR3, the DNA is TGCAGCGTTGGGACGGGGATTGGGGAAAAACTGTTTTTT. The genes are TRBV29-1 and TRBJ1-4, with D uncertain. CDR1 is SQVTM, CDR2 ANQGSEA, per germline. The CDR3 has 13 residues. V gave up 4 bases and J gave up 8 bases, with 14 bases separating them.

The chain is built from TRBV3-1 (or the pseudogene TRBV3-2) and TRBJ2-1; 11 bases map to TRBD1. The CDR3 has 12 amino acids. V lost 8 bases, J lost 9 bases, and 3 bases stayed unmatched. Germline lookup yields CDR1 LGHDT and CDR2 YNNKEL (reference sequence). CDR3 coding DNA: TGTGCCAGCGGACAGGGGGCAGGTGAGCAGTTCTTC. It specifies CASGQGAGEQFF.

This sequence joins TRBV7-9 and TRBJ2-7; 16 nucleotides line up with TRBD2. CDR1 and CDR2 from the germline V gene are SEHNR and FQNEAQ (reference sequence). The CDR3 runs to 16 residues. The junction had 8 bases not matched to a gene; V was cut back by 6 bases and J by 6 bases. CDR3 protein: CASRGLAGGPFSEQYF. In nucleotides, the CDR3 is TGTGCCAGCAGGGGACTAGCGGGAGGGCCATTTTCCGAGCAGTACTTC. Complete variable domain (other parts from reference TRBV7-9 and TRBJ2-7): DTGVSQNPRHKITKRGQNVTFRCDPISEHNRLYWYRQTLGQGPEFLTYFQNEAQLEKSRLLSDRFSAERPKGSFSTLEIQRTEQGDSAMYLCASRGLAGGPFSEQYFGPGTRLTVT.

This chain uses TRBV5-1 with TRBJ2-2; the match to TRBD1 covers 9 bases. The V and J ends lost 5 bases and 1 base, in that order; junction bases with no gene match: 6. The CDR3 loop spans 16 amino acids. CDR1 and CDR2 (germline): SGHRS, YFSETQ. CDR3 loop: CASRIVGQGNTGELFF. The CDR3 region has the DNA TGCGCCAGCAGAATAGTGGGACAGGGGAACACCGGGGAGCTGTTTTTT.

This clone showed up just once. J is TRBJ2-5 and V is TRBV4-2; maybe TRBD2 (6 bases). Trimming stripped 0 bases from V and 5 bases from J, with 10 bases between. CDR1 is LGHNA and CDR2 is YNFKEQ in the germline V gene. This CDR3 is built from 14 residues. The CDR3: CASSQDRAGETQYF. As DNA, the CDR3 is TGTGCCAGCAGCCAAGATAGGGCGGGGGAGACCCAGTACTTC.

The gene calls are TRBV19 and TRBJ2-1; D call uncertain. CDR1 is LNHDA, CDR2 SQIVND, per germline (reference sequence). The ends were cut back, 3 bases at V and 0 bases at J, with 12 bases in the middle. This CDR3 is 16 amino acids long. The CDR3 nucleotides read TGTGCCAGTAGTATTTTCCGACTCAGCTCCTACAATGAGCAGTTCTTC. It encodes CASSIFRLSSYNEQFF.

The V and J genes are TRBV7-3 and TRBJ1-3; a possible D gene is TRBD1 (5 bases). The CDR3 covers 16 residues. The V end was cut by 2 bases, the J end by 0 bases, with 11 bases between. Germline-derived CDR1 and CDR2 are SGHTA and FQGTGA. The CDR3: CASSLYAGNSGNTIYF. The CDR3 DNA sequence: TGTGCCAGCAGCTTATATGCAGGGAACTCTGGAAACACCATATATTTT.

To note about this clone: The junction and the germline gene differ at one end; a read error may be behind it. The same CDR3 also results from other DNA sequences found in this sample. J is TRBJ2-3 and V is TRBV7-9; TRBD2 agrees at 11 bases. This CDR3 is 15 amino acids long. Germline CDR1 reads SEHNR; CDR2 reads FQNEAQ (reference sequence). For the CDR3, the DNA is TGTGCCAGCAGCATAGCGGGGGGGCCTACAGATACGCAGTATTTT. Translation gives CASSIAGGPTDTQYF.

This chain joins TRBV19 and TRBJ2-5, with 7 positions matching TRBD2. The V and J ends lost 5 bases and 1 base, in that order; junction bases with no gene match: 4. Germline V gene sequence: CDR1 LNHDA, CDR2 SQIVND (reference sequence). The CDR3 contains 14 residues. Here the CDR3 reads CASSPTSAQETQYF. As DNA, the CDR3 is TGTGCCAGTAGTCCCACTAGCGCCCAAGAGACCCAGTACTTC.

The J gene is TRBJ2-1, the V gene TRBV5-1; 7 bases are a match to TRBD1. There are 16 residues in the CDR3. Trimming at V came to 3 bases and at J to 10 bases, leaving 16 bases not matched to a gene. Germline CDR1 and CDR2: SGHRS and YFSETQ. DNA for the CDR3: TGCGCCAGCAGCTCAGCTACAGGGGCACTTAATCGGGAGCAGTTCTTC. Protein: CASSSATGALNREQFF.

V and J are TRBV19 and TRBJ2-2; 8 bases fit TRBD2. Germline loops: CDR1 LNHDA, CDR2 SQIVND (reference sequence). The CDR3 has 15 amino acids. V gave up 3 bases and J gave up 7 bases; unmatched junction bases: 7. CDR3 amino acids: CASSINSGNGGELFF. Written as DNA, the CDR3 is TGTGCCAGTAGTATTAATAGCGGGAACGGCGGGGAGCTGTTTTTT.

The chain recombines TRBV5-6 with TRBJ1-2; 7 nucleotides align to TRBD1. CDR3 length: 14 residues. Germline assignment: CDR1 SGHDT and CDR2 YYEEEE. V dropped 1 base and J dropped 2; count of bases not matched to a gene: 2. The CDR3 DNA is TGTGCCAGCAGCTTGCTGACAGGGAACTATGGCTACACCTTC. It is translated as CASSLLTGNYGYTF.

V is TRBV2 and J is TRBJ2-2; D unresolved. CDR1 is SNHLY and CDR2 is FYNNEI in the germline V gene. The CDR3 consists of 13 residues. V was cut by 0 bases and J by 6 bases, with 5 bases left in between. The CDR3 DNA is TGTGCCAGCAGTGAAGCTTTATCCGGGGAGCTGTTTTTT. Amino acids: CASSEALSGELFF.

This chain joins TRBV4-1 and TRBJ1-2; perhaps TRBD1 as D (6 bases). Germline V gene sequence: CDR1 MGHRA, CDR2 YSYEKL. CDR3 size: 16 residues. Trimming left V 0 bases short and J 2 bases short, with 13 bases between. The CDR3 region has the DNA TGCGCCAGCAGCCAAGAGTACACAGGGTCAAACTATGGCTACACCTTC. This translates into CASSQEYTGSNYGYTF.

This chain joins TRBV29-1 and TRBJ2-5; D possibly corresponds to TRBD1 (5 bases). This CDR3 is built from 12 residues. Germline V gene data show CDR1 as SQVTM and CDR2 as ANQGSEA. V dropped 4 bases and J dropped 2 bases, with 8 bases sitting between them. DNA of the CDR3: TGCAGCGTTGTCCGACAGCAAGAGACCCAGTACTTC. Its translation is CSVVRQQETQYF.

The chain recombines TRBV21-1 with TRBJ1-6. TRBV21-1 counts as a pseudogene. The length of the CDR3 is 14 residues. CDR3 nucleotide sequence: TGTGCCAGCAGCAAAGGCCCCAACTGCTCACCCCTCCACTTT. Its protein is CASSKGPNCSPLHF.

The V and J genes are TRBV19 and TRBJ1-4; 7 bases are a match to TRBD1. This CDR3 is built from 13 residues. J gave up 8 bases and V 7 bases, and 7 bases lay outside the gene matches. Germline V gene lookup returns CDR1 LNHDA and CDR2 SQIVND (reference sequence). CDR3 loop: CASKEGAHEKLFF. In DNA form, the CDR3 reads TGTGCCAGTAAGGAGGGGGCGCACGAAAAACTGTTTTTT.

The chain links TRBV6-1 to TRBJ2-4; 7 nucleotides agree with TRBD1. Germline-derived CDR1 and CDR2 are MNHNS and SASEGT. The CDR3 runs 14 residues. V dropped 1 base and J dropped 6; count of bases not matched to a gene: 3. Here the CDR3 DNA reads TGTGCCAGCAGTGAAGGCACAGGGGTAAACATTCAGTACTTC. Residues: CASSEGTGVNIQYF.

CDR3: CASSLTPGTTNTEAFF. The CDR3 bases are TGCGCCAGCAGCTTAACCCCCGGGACAACGAACACTGAAGCTTTCTTT. The rearrangement joins TRBV5-1 to TRBJ1-1; TRBD1 might be the D (6 bases). Trimming removed 2 bases from V and 1 base from J, with 15 bases in between. There are 16 residues in the CDR3. The germline V gene encodes CDR1 SGHRS and CDR2 YFSETQ.

The genes are TRBV9 and TRBJ2-3; the D gene is possibly TRBD1 (6 bases). Between the trimmed V and J ends, which lost 4 bases and 1 base, there was a span of 16 bases. The CDR3 is 16 amino acids. Per germline, CDR1 SGDLS and CDR2 YYNGEE. CDR3 residues: CASSPGQRLRTDTQYF. The CDR3 DNA reads as TGTGCCAGCAGCCCCGGACAGAGACTACGCACAGATACGCAGTATTTT.

The chain couples TRBV27 to TRBJ2-5; a weak D match, TRBD1 (6 bases). Germline CDR1 reads MNHEY; CDR2 reads SMNVEV (reference sequence). The CDR3 runs 13 residues. The ends were cut back, 3 bases at V and 5 bases at J, with 10 bases in the middle. CDR3 nucleotides: TGTGCCAGCAGTTTGCAGGGGAAGGAGACCCAGTACTTC. Amino acids: CASSLQGKETQYF.